The subject of this entry is one T cell receptor (beta chain). Its antigen is unidentified. The V gene lost 0 bases and the J gene lost 4 bases, with 13 bases spanning the gap. The CDR3 length is 15 residues. Germline CDR1 and CDR2: GTSNPN and SVGIG (reference sequence). These data belong to a study of graft-versus-host responses after intestinal transplantation. Turning to the study itself: Isolated intestinal, liver-intestinal, or multivisceral transplants had been given to the recipients. Among the recipients, all got anti-thymocyte globulin induction and then tacrolimus and steroids for approximately 3 years. Overall study results and limits: GvH clones detected in recipient marrow included some appearing first in ileum or blood.

Profiled with immunoSEQ multiplex PCR; TCRdb holds only in-frame clones, not every one. The data contain tens of thousands of clones, approximately 94% of them seen just once; the ten biggest clones take up around 0.19%. Sequenced here: unstimulated CD4+ T cells sorted from spleen or lymph node cells, sampled before transplant. The gene calls are TRBV30 and TRBJ1-5; D is uncertain. This receptor was identified in a human donor who was the organ donor for an intestinal transplant. CDR3: CAWSVLGLPNQPQHF. The CDR3 region has the DNA TGTGCCTGGAGTGTACTGGGCCTACCAAATCAGCCCCAGCATTTT.